This T cell receptor (beta chain) stems from a study of immune characterization of retroperitoneal liposarcoma. Germline V gene data show CDR1 as SGHTA and CDR2 as FQGNSA. The CDR3 loop spans 13 amino acids. V was trimmed by 5 bases and J by 6 bases, leaving 8 bases between them. This clonotype was seen only once. Using its own MiXCR run on the PCR reads, TCRdb lists one record per CDR3 protein. The repertoire has 2,000 to 3,000 distinct CDR3 sequences, 40% to 55% of them found once; the top ten carry around 39%. The sequence was obtained from a male donor with retroperitoneal liposarcoma. The chain uses TRBV7-2 and TRBJ1-6; unclear D gene. The sample was tumor tissue. This CDR3 is CASSLWGNSPLHF. The CDR3 DNA is TGTGCCAGCAGCCTCTGGGGTAATTCACCCCTCCACTTT.